The sequence of this T cell receptor beta chain was determined in a study of monozygotic twins with inflammatory bowel disease. One entry per CDR3 protein, without DNA, is what TCRdb gives after re-calling the 5' RACE reads. This sample's table reports fewer than 200,000 distinct CDR3 sequences. Per germline, CDR1 ENHRY and CDR2 SYGVKD. The CDR3 loop spans 15 amino acids. This rearrangement joins TRBV10-3 to TRBJ2-4. This clonotype originated in a human donor with ulcerative colitis or Crohn's disease, or a healthy co-twin of an affected twin (not recorded which). Input material: blood. The CDR3 sequence is CAISQGFLAKNIQYF.